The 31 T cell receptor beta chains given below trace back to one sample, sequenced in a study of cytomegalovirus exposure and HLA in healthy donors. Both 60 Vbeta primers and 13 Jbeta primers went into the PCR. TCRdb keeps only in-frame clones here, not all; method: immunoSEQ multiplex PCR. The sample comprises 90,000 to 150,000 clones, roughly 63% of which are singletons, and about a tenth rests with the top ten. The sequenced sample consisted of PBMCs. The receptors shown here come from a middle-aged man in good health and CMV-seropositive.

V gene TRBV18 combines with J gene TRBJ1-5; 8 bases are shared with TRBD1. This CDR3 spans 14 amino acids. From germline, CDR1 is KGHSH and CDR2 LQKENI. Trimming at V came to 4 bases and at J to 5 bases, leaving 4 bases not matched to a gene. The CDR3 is CASSQAGGYQPQHF. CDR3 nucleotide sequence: TGTGCCAGCTCACAGGCAGGGGGCTATCAGCCCCAGCATTTT. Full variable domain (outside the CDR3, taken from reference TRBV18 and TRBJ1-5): NAGVMQNPRHLVRRRGQEARLRCSPMKGHSHVYWYRQLPEEGLKFMVYLQKENIIDESGMPKERFSAEFPKEGPSILRIQQVVRGDSAAYFCASSQAGGYQPQHFGDGTRLSIL.

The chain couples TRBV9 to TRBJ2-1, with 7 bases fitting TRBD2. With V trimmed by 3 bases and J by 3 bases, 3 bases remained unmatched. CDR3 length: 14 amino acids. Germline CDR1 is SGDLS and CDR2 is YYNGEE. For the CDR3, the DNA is TGTGCCAGCAGCGATGGCGGGAGCTACAATGAGCAGTTCTTC. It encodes CASSDGGSYNEQFF. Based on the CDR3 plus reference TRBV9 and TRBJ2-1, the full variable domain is DSGVTQTPKHLITATGQRVTLRCSPRSGDLSVYWYQQSLDQGLQFLIQYYNGEERAKGNILERFSAQQFPDLHSELNLSSLELGDSALYFCASSDGGSYNEQFFGPGTRLTVL.

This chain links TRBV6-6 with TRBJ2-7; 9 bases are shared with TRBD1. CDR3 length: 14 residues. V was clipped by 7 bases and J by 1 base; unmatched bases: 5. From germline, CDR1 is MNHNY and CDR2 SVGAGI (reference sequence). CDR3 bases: TGTGCCAGCAAAGACGGACAGGGGTCCTACGAGCAGTACTTC. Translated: CASKDGQGSYEQYF.

The chain's CDR3 is CSVAISGTGDQPQHF. CDR3 nucleotide sequence: TGCAGCGTGGCGATTTCCGGGACAGGGGATCAGCCCCAGCATTTT. V gene TRBV29-1 combines with J gene TRBJ1-5; 10 positions match TRBD1. Trimming cost V 6 bases and J 5 bases; bases outside gene matches: 10. This CDR3 has 15 residues. The V gene's germline CDR1 is SQVTM and CDR2 ANQGSEA.

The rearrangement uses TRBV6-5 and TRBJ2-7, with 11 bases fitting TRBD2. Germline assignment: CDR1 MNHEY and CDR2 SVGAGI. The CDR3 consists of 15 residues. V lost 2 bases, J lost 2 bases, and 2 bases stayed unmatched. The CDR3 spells CASSYPGLAAYEQYF. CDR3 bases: TGTGCCAGCAGTTACCCGGGACTAGCGGCCTACGAGCAGTACTTC.

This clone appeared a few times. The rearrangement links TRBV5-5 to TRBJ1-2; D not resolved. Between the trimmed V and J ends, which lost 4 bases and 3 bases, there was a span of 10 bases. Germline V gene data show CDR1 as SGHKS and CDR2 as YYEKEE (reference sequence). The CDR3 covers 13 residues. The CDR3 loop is CASSRTLDYGYTF. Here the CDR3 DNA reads TGTGCCAGCAGCCGAACTCTTGACTATGGCTACACCTTC.

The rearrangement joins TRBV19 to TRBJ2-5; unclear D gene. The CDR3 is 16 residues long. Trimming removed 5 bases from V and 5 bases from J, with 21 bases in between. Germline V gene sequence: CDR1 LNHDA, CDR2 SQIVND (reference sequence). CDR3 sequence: CASSPGFMLVVETQYF. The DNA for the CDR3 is TGTGCCAGTAGTCCCGGGTTTATGCTGGTGGTGGAGACCCAGTACTTC.

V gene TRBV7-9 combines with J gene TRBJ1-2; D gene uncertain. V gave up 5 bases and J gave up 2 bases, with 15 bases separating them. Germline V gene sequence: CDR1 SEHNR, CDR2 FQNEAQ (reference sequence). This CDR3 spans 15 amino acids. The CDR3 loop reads CASSAGWRANYGYTF. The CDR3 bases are TGTGCCAGCAGCGCCGGCTGGAGAGCCAACTATGGCTACACCTTC.

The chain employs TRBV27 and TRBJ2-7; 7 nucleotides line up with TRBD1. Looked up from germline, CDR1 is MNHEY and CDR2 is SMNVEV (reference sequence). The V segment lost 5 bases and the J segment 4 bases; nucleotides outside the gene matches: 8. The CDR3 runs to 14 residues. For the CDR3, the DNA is TGTGCCAGCAGTCGAGCTACAGGGGAATACGAGCAGTACTTC. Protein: CASSRATGEYEQYF.

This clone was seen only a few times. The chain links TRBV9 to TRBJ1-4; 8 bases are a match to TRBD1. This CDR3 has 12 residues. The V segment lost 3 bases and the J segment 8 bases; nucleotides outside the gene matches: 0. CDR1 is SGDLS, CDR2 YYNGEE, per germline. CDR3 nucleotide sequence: TGTGCCAGCAGCGGGGACAGGGAAAAACTGTTTTTT. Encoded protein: CASSGDREKLFF.

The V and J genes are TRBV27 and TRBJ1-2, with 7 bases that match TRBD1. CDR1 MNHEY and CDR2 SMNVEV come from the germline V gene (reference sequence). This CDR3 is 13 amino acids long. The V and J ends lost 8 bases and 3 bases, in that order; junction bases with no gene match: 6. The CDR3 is CASSRDSYYGYTF. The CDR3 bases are TGTGCCAGCTCCCGGGACAGCTACTATGGCTACACCTTC.

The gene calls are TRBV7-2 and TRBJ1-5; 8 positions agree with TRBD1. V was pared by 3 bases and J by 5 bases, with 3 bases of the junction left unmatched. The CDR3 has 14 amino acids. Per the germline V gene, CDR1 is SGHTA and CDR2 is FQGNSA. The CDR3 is CASSFDRGDQPQHF. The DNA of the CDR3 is TGTGCCAGCAGCTTTGACAGGGGAGATCAGCCCCAGCATTTT.

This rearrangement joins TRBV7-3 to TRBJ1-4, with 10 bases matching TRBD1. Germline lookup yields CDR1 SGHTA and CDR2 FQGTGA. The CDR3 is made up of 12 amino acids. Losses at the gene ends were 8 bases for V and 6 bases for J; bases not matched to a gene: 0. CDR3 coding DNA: TGTGCCAGCGGGACAGGGGATGAAAAACTGTTTTTT. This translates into CASGTGDEKLFF.

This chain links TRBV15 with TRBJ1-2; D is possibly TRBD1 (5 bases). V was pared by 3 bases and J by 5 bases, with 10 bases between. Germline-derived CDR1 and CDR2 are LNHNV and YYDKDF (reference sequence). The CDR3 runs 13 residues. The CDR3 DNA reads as TGTGCCACCAGCAGGGAAGGGGATTATGGCTACACCTTC. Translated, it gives CATSREGDYGYTF. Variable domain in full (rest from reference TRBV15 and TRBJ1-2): DAMVIQNPRYQVTQFGKPVTLSCSQTLNHNVMYWYQQKSSQAPKLLFHYYDKDFNNEADTPDNFQSRRPNTSFCFLDIRSPGLGDTAMYLCATSREGDYGYTFGSGTRLTVV.

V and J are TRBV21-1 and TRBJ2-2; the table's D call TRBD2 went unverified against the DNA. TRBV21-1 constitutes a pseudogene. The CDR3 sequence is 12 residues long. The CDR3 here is CASTRNTGELFF. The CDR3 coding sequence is TGTGCCAGCACGAGGAACACCGGGGAGCTGTTTTTT.

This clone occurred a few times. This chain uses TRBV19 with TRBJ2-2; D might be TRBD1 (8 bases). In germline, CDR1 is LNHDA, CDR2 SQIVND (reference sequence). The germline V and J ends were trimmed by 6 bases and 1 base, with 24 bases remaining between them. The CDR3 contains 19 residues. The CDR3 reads CASSPGRGTGTGNTGELFF. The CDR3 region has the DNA TGTGCCAGTAGCCCTGGGAGGGGAACTGGGACAGGGAACACCGGGGAGCTGTTTTTT.

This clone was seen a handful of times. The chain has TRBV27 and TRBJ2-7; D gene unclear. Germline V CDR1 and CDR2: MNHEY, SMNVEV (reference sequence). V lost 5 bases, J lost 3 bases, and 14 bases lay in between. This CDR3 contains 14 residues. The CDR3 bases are TGTGCCAGCAGTACCCAACCCGCTAGCTACGAGCAGTACTTC. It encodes CASSTQPASYEQYF.

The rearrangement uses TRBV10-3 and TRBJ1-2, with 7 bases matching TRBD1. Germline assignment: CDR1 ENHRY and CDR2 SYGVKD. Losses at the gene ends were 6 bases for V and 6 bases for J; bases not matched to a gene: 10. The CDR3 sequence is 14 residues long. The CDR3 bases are TGTGCCATCAGGCGGGACAGAAATAGTAATGGCTACACCTTC. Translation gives CAIRRDRNSNGYTF.

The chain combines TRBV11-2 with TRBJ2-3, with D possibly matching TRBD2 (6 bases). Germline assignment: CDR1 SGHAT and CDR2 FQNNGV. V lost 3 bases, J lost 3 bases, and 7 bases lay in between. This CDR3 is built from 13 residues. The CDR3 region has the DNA TGTGCCAGCAGCTTCGGGGGAACAGATACGCAGTATTTT. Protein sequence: CASSFGGTDTQYF.

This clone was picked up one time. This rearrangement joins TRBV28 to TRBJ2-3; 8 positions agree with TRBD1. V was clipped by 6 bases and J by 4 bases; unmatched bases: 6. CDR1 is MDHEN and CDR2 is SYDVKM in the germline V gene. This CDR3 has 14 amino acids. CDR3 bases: TGTGCCAGCAGCCTGATGACAGGGGCAGATACGCAGTATTTT. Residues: CASSLMTGADTQYF.

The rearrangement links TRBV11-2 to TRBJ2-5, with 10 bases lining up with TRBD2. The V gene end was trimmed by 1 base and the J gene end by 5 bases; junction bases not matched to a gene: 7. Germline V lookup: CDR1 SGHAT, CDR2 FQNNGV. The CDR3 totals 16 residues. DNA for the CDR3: TGTGCCAGCAGCTTAGGGGCTAGCGGGAGTGGGGAGACCCAGTACTTC. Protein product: CASSLGASGSGETQYF.

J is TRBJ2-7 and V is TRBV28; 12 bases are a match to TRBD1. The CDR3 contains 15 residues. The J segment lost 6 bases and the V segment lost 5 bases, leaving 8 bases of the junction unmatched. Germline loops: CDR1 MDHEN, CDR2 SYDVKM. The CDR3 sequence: CASSGPGQGAGEQYF. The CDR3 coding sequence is TGTGCCAGCAGTGGTCCGGGACAGGGGGCTGGCGAGCAGTACTTC.

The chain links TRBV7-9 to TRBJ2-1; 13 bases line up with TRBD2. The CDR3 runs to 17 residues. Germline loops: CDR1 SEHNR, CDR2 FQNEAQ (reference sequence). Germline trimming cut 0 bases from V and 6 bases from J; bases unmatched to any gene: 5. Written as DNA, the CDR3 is TGTGCCAGCAGCTTAGCGCTCAGGACTAGCGGGAGCAATGAGCAGTTCTTC. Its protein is CASSLALRTSGSNEQFF.

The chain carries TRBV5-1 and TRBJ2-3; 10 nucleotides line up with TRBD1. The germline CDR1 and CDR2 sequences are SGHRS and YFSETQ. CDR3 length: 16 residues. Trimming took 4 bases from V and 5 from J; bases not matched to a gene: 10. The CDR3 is CASSKGQGQVEDTQYF. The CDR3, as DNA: TGCGCCAGCAGCAAGGGACAGGGGCAGGTTGAAGATACGCAGTATTTT.

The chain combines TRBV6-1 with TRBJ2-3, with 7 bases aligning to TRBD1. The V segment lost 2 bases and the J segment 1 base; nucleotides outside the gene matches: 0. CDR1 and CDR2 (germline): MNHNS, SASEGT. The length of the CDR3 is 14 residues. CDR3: CASSETGGTDTQYF. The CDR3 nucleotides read TGTGCCAGCAGTGAAACAGGGGGCACAGATACGCAGTATTTT.

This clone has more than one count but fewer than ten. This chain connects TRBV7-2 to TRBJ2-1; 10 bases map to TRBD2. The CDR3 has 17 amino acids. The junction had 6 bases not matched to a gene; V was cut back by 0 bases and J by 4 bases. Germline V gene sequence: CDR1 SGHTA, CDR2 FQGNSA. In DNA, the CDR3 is TGTGCCAGCAGCTTAGCCCCCGGGACTAGCGCATACAATGAGCAGTTCTTC. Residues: CASSLAPGTSAYNEQFF.

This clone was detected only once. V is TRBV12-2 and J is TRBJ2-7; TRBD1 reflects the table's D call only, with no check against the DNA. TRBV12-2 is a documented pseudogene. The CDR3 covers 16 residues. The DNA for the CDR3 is TGTGCAAGTCGCTTAAACACGACAGGGGTTGTCCACGAGCAGTACTTC. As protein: CASRLNTTGVVHEQYF.

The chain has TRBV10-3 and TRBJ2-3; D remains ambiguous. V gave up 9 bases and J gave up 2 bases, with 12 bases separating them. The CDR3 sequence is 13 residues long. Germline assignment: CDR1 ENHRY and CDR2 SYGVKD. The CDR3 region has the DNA TGTGCCATGACCGCGCGGCTCACAGATACGCAGTATTTT. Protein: CAMTARLTDTQYF.

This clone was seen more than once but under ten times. The CDR3 DNA follows: TGTGCCAGCAGCCCGACTAGCGGGAGCCTTATAAGGCAGTATTTT. It specifies CASSPTSGSLIRQYF. This chain connects TRBV7-2 to TRBJ2-3; 12 nucleotides align to TRBD2. Germline values: CDR1 SGHTA, CDR2 FQGNSA. The CDR3 has 15 amino acids. The V gene end was trimmed by 5 bases and the J gene end by 11 bases; junction bases not matched to a gene: 11.

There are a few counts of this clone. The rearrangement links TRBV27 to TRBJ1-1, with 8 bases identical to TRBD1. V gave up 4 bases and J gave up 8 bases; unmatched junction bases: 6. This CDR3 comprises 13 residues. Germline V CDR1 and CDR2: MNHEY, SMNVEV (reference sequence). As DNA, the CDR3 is TGTGCCAGCAGTTCTCAGGGGGCGAGGGAAGCTTTCTTT. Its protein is CASSSQGAREAFF.

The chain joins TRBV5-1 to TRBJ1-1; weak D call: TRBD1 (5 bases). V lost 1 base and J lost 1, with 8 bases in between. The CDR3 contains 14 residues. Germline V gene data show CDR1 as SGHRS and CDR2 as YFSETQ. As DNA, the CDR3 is TGCGCCAGCAGCTTGATAGGGGAGAACACTGAAGCTTTCTTT. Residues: CASSLIGENTEAFF. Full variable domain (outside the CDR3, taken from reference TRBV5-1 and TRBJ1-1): KAGVTQTPRYLIKTRGQQVTLSCSPISGHRSVSWYQQTPGQGLQFLFEYFSETQRNKGNFPGRFSGRQFSNSRSEMNVSTLELGDSALYLCASSLIGENTEAFFGQGTRLTVV.